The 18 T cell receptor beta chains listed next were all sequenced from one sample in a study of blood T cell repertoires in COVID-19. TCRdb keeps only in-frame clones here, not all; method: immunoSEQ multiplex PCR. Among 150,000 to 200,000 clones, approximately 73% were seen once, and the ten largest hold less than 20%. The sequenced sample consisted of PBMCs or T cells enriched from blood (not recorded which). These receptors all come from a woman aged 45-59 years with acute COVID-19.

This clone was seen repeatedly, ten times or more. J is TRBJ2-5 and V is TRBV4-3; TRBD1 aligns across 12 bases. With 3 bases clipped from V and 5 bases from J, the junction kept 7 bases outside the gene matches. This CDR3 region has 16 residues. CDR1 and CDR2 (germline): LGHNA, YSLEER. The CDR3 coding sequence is TGCGCCAGCAGCCAGTCTACCGGGACAGGGGGCGAGACCCAGTACTTC. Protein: CASSQSTGTGGETQYF.

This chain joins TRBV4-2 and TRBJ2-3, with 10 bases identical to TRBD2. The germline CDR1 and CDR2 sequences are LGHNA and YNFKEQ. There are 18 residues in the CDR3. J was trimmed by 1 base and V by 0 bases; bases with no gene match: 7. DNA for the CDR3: TGTGCCAGCAGCCAAGATCATTTCCTAGCGGGGGGCACAGATACGCAGTATTTT. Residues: CASSQDHFLAGGTDTQYF.

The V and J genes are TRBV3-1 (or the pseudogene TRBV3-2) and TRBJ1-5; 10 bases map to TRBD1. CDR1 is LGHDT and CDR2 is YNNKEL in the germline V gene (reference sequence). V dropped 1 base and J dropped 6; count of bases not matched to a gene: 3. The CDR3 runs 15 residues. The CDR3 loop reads CASSQGQGAGQPQHF. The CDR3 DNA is TGTGCCAGCAGCCAAGGACAGGGGGCAGGTCAGCCCCAGCATTTT.

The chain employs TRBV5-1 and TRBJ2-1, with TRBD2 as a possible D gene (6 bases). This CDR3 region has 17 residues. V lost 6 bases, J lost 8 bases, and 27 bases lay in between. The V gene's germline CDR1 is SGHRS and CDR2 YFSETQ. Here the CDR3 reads CASTRVQFRQGGDEQFF. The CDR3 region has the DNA TGCGCCAGCACTCGGGTACAATTCCGGCAAGGAGGGGATGAGCAGTTCTTC.

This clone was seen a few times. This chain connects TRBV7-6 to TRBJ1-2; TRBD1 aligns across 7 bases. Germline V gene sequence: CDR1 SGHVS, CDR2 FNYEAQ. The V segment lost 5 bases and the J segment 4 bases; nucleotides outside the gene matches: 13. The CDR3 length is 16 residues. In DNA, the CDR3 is TGTGCCAGCAGCCCGGAGATGGGACAGCCTAGCTATGGCTACACCTTC. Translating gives CASSPEMGQPSYGYTF.

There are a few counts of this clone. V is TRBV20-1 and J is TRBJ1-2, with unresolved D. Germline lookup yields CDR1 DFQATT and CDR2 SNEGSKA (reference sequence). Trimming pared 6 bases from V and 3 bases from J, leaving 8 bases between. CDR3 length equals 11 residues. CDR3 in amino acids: CSAQEDYGYTF. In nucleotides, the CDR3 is TGCAGTGCGCAGGAGGACTATGGCTACACCTTC.

The CDR3 DNA reads as TGCGCCAGCAGCCGGGACAGGACCACGAAAGCTTTCTTT. Protein product: CASSRDRTTKAFF. V is TRBV5-1 and J is TRBJ1-1; TRBD1 agrees at 8 bases. The CDR3 length is 13 residues. The germline V gene encodes CDR1 SGHRS and CDR2 YFSETQ. The junction had 8 bases not matched to a gene; V was cut back by 4 bases and J by 9 bases.

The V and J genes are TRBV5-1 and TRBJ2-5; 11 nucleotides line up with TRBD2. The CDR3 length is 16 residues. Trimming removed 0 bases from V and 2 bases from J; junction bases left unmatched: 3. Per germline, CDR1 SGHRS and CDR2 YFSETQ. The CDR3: CASSLGPSGGQETQYF. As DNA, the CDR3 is TGCGCCAGCAGCTTGGGTCCTAGCGGGGGGCAAGAGACCCAGTACTTC. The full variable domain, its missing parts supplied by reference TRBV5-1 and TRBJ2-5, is KAGVTQTPRYLIKTRGQQVTLSCSPISGHRSVSWYQQTPGQGLQFLFEYFSETQRNKGNFPGRFSGRQFSNSRSEMNVSTLELGDSALYLCASSLGPSGGQETQYFGPGTRLLVL.

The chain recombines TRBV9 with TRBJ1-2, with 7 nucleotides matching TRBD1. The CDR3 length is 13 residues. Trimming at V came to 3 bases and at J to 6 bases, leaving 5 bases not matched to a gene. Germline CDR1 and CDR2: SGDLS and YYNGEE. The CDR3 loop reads CASSAGTEHGYTF. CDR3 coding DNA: TGTGCCAGCAGCGCCGGGACAGAGCATGGCTACACCTTC. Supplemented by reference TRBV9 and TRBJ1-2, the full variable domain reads DSGVTQTPKHLITATGQRVTLRCSPRSGDLSVYWYQQSLDQGLQFLIQYYNGEERAKGNILERFSAQQFPDLHSELNLSSLELGDSALYFCASSAGTEHGYTFGSGTRLTVV.

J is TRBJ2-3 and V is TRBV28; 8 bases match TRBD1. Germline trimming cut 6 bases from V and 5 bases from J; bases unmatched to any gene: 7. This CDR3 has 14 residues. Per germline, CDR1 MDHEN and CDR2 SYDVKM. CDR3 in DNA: TGTGCCAGCAGACCACAGGGGGAGGAAGATACGCAGTATTTT. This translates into CASRPQGEEDTQYF. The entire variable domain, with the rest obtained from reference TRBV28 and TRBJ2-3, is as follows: DVKVTQSSRYLVKRTGEKVFLECVQDMDHENMFWYRQDPGLGLRLIYFSYDVKMKEKGDIPEGYSVSREKKERFSLILESASTNQTSMYLCASRPQGEEDTQYFGPGTRLTVL.

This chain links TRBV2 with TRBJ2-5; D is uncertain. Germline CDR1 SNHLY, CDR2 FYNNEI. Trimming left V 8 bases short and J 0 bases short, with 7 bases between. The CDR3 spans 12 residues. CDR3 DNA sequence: TGTGCCAGCCACGGTAACCAAGAGACCCAGTACTTC. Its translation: CASHGNQETQYF.

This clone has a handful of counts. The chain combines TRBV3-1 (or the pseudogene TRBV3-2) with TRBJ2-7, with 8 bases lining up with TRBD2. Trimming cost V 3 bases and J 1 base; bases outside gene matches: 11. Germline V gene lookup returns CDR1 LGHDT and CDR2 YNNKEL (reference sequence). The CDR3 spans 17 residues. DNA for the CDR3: TGTGCCAGCAGCCAGGTTCCCGGCGGGGGGAAATCCTACGAGCAGTACGTC. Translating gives CASSQVPGGGKSYEQYV.

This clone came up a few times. The CDR3 here is CATSDPGLAGGNEQFF. CDR3 in DNA: TGTGCCACCAGTGACCCAGGACTAGCGGGGGGGAATGAGCAGTTCTTC. V and J are TRBV24-1 and TRBJ2-1, with 15 bases aligning to TRBD2. Germline CDR1 and CDR2: KGHDR and SFDVKD. The CDR3 runs 16 residues. J gave up 7 bases and V 4 bases, and 4 bases lay outside the gene matches.

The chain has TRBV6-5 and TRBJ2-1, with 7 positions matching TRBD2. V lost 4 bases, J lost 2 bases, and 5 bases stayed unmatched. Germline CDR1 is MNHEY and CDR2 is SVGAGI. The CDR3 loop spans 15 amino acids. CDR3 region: CASSSGTTTYNEQFF. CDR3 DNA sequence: TGTGCCAGCAGTTCCGGGACTACGACCTACAATGAGCAGTTCTTC.

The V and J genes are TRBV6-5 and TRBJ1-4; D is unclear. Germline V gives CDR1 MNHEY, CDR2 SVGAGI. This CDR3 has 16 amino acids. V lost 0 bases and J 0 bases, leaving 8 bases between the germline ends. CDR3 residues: CASSYSRTSTNEKLFF. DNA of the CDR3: TGTGCCAGCAGTTACTCGAGGACTTCAACTAATGAAAAACTGTTTTTT.

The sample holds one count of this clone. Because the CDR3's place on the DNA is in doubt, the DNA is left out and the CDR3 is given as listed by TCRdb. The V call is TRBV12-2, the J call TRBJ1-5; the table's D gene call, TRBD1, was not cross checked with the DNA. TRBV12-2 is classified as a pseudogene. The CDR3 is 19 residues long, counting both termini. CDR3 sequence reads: CASRLAVGQGIESNQPQHF.

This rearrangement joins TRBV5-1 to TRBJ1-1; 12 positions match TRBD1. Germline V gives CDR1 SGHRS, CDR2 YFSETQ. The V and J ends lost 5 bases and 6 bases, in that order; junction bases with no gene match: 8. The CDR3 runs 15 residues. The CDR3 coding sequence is TGCGCCAGCAGGTCCGGGACAGGGGGCTATTCTGAAGCTTTCTTT. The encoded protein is CASRSGTGGYSEAFF.

The CDR3 DNA reads as TGTGCCAGCGCACCCGGGACTAGCTCTGCAGATACGCAGTATTTT. Encoded protein: CASAPGTSSADTQYF. The chain recombines TRBV4-2 with TRBJ2-3; 9 positions agree with TRBD2. This CDR3 has 15 residues. V trimming: 8 bases; J trimming: 4 bases; junction bases outside the gene matches: 10. The germline V gene encodes CDR1 LGHNA and CDR2 YNFKEQ.